These 5 T cell receptor beta chains originate from one sample sequenced in a study of blood T cell repertoires in COVID-19 (TCRdb year 2020). The library was obtained by the immunoSEQ multiplex PCR assay. Here the immuneACCESS table is served through TCRdb, limited to in-frame sequences with V and J called. Missing clones are a known gap in these copies; in checked studies unresolved V genes cover under half, and the rest lacks a known reason. Here the sample has approximately 110,000 clones; roughly 80% occur a single time. The top ten clonotypes cover 15% to 17% of the sample. The source material was peripheral blood. The receptors were gathered from a woman of 80 years or more with acute or convalescent COVID-19.

The chain joins TRBV27 to TRBJ1-2; the D gene is possibly TRBD1 (6 bases). V was trimmed by 0 bases and J by 3 bases, leaving 8 bases between them. The CDR3 spans 14 residues. CDR1 and CDR2 from the germline V gene are MNHEY and SMNVEV (reference sequence). The CDR3 loop reads CASSLSGTHYGYTF. For the CDR3, the DNA is TGTGCCAGCAGTTTATCCGGGACACACTATGGCTACACCTTC.

V is TRBV3-1 (or the pseudogene TRBV3-2) and J is TRBJ1-4; TRBD1 matches 8 bases. The CDR3 is made up of 13 amino acids. The trim removed 4 bases at V and 8 bases at J, leaving 3 bases unmatched. Germline V gene lookup returns CDR1 LGHDT and CDR2 YNNKEL (reference sequence). The CDR3 DNA follows: TGTGCCAGCAGCCGGACAGGGTACGAAAAACTGTTTTTT. The encoded protein is CASSRTGYEKLFF.

The chain combines TRBV25-1 with TRBJ2-5; tentatively, D is TRBD2 (6 bases). The germline gives CDR1 MGHDK, CDR2 SYGVNS. This CDR3 contains 15 residues. V was cut by 6 bases and J by 2 bases, with 16 bases left in between. The CDR3 reads CASRGVADYQETQYF. In DNA, the CDR3 is TGTGCCAGCAGAGGGGTAGCGGATTATCAAGAGACCCAGTACTTC.

The rearrangement joins TRBV7-6 to TRBJ1-1; 7 nucleotides align to TRBD1. J was trimmed by 7 bases and V by 4 bases; bases with no gene match: 6. Germline loops: CDR1 SGHVS, CDR2 FNYEAQ. The CDR3 length is 13 residues. The CDR3 reads CASSSGTDFEAFF. The CDR3 region has the DNA TGTGCCAGCAGCTCCGGGACAGACTTTGAAGCTTTCTTT.

The J gene is TRBJ2-3, the V gene TRBV11-3, with 15 bases fitting TRBD2. V shed 0 bases, J shed 2 bases, and the junction held 6 bases outside the gene matches. The CDR3 consists of 19 residues. Per the germline V gene, CDR1 is SGHNT and CDR2 is YENEEA. The CDR3 nucleotides read TGTGCCAGCAGCTTAGAGGGACTAGCGGGAGGCCCACACACAGATACGCAGTATTTT. This translates into CASSLEGLAGGPHTDTQYF.